This entry lists 20 T cell receptor beta chains sequenced from one sample in a study of blood T cell repertoires in COVID-19. Assay used: immunoSEQ multiplex PCR; TCRdb lists only in-frame clones, some missing. The sample has over 50,000 clones, approximately 92% seen once. The material sequenced was peripheral blood. The receptors shown here come from a human donor with active COVID-19. The donor label of this sample is uncertain.

The chain carries TRBV19 and TRBJ1-2; 9 bases fit TRBD1. The trim removed 9 bases at V and 5 bases at J, leaving 13 bases unmatched. The V gene's germline CDR1 is LNHDA and CDR2 SQIVND (reference sequence). The CDR3 consists of 15 residues. This chain's CDR3 is CASFAQGAPGYGYTF. The CDR3 coding sequence is TGTGCCAGCTTTGCACAGGGGGCGCCAGGGTATGGCTACACCTTC.

This chain connects TRBV27 to TRBJ1-2; TRBD1 agrees at 9 bases. Germline V CDR1 and CDR2: MNHEY, SMNVEV (reference sequence). Losses at the gene ends were 2 bases for V and 2 bases for J; bases not matched to a gene: 0. This CDR3 has 14 residues. The CDR3, as DNA: TGTGCCAGCAGTTTAGGGACAGGGAACTATGGCTACACCTTC. Residues: CASSLGTGNYGYTF.

The genes are TRBV5-1 and TRBJ1-2, with TRBD1 identical over 11 bases. Trimming cost V 4 bases and J 0 bases; bases outside gene matches: 5. The germline CDR1 and CDR2 sequences are SGHRS and YFSETQ. The CDR3 is made up of 16 amino acids. The CDR3 loop is CASSLGQGATNYGYTF. For the CDR3, the DNA is TGCGCCAGCAGCCTTGGACAGGGGGCCACTAACTATGGCTACACCTTC.

The J gene is TRBJ2-3, the V gene TRBV10-3, with TRBD2 matching 11 bases. Trimming removed 10 bases from V and 4 bases from J; junction bases left unmatched: 7. In germline, CDR1 is ENHRY, CDR2 SYGVKD. CDR3 length: 14 residues. The chain's CDR3 is CATRDSGRADTQYF. Written as DNA, the CDR3 is TGTGCCACTCGGGATAGCGGGAGGGCAGATACGCAGTATTTT.

Notes on this clone: The same CDR3 arises from other DNA sequences in this sample as well. The genes are TRBV11-3 and TRBJ2-1, with TRBD2 identical over 8 bases. CDR3 length equals 14 residues. The trim removed 5 bases at V and 3 bases at J, leaving 3 bases unmatched. Germline CDR1 and CDR2: SGHNT and YENEEA. The CDR3 coding sequence is TGTGCCAGCAGCCTCGGGGGGGTCTACAATGAGCAGTTCTTC. Its protein product is CASSLGGVYNEQFF. Drawing the rest from reference TRBV11-3 and TRBJ2-1, the complete variable domain is EAGVVQSPRYKIIEKKQPVAFWCNPISGHNTLYWYLQNLGQGPELLIRYENEEAVDDSQLPKDRFSAERLKGVDSTLKIQPAELGDSAVYLCASSLGGVYNEQFFGPGTRLTVL.

The chain carries TRBV15 and TRBJ2-3; 9 bases align to TRBD1. The V gene's germline CDR1 is LNHNV and CDR2 YYDKDF (reference sequence). This CDR3 is 15 amino acids long. J lost 1 base, V lost 5 bases, and 4 bases had no gene match. The CDR3 region is CATSSGTGRTDTQYF. CDR3 coding DNA: TGTGCCACCAGCTCCGGGACAGGGCGCACAGATACGCAGTATTTT.

This clone was found once. The V gene is TRBV25-1, the J gene TRBJ2-5; perhaps TRBD1 as D (6 bases). Per the germline V gene, CDR1 is MGHDK and CDR2 is SYGVNS. The germline V and J ends were trimmed by 5 bases and 5 bases, with 15 bases remaining between them. The CDR3 length is 14 residues. In nucleotides, the CDR3 is TGTGCCAGCAGTCTCTGGGGGCGGTGGGAGACCCAGTACTTC. This translates into CASSLWGRWETQYF.

This clone was found a few times. The chain couples TRBV2 to TRBJ1-5, with a tentative D call TRBD1 (6 bases). Looked up from germline, CDR1 is SNHLY and CDR2 is FYNNEI. CDR3 length: 14 amino acids. Trimming took off 7 bases at V and 2 bases at J, with 12 bases between the two ends. CDR3 protein: CASTSTGRNQPQHF. The CDR3 DNA reads TGTGCCAGCACTTCGACAGGCCGCAATCAGCCCCAGCATTTT.

This sequence joins TRBV7-9 and TRBJ1-2, with D possibly being TRBD1 (5 bases). V dropped 0 bases and J dropped 6 bases, with 11 bases sitting between them. The CDR3 length is 14 residues. Germline CDR1 is SEHNR and CDR2 is FQNEAQ (reference sequence). The chain's CDR3 is CASSLAGGGDGYTF. The CDR3 nucleotides read TGTGCCAGCAGCTTAGCCGGGGGAGGGGATGGCTACACCTTC.

The chain couples TRBV27 to TRBJ2-7, with unresolved D. The CDR3 totals 13 residues. V was pared by 3 bases and J by 3 bases, with 9 bases between. Looked up from germline, CDR1 is MNHEY and CDR2 is SMNVEV (reference sequence). CDR3 DNA sequence: TGTGCCAGCAGTTTGACAAGATTCTACGAGCAGTACTTC. Protein product: CASSLTRFYEQYF.

V gene TRBV6-5 combines with J gene TRBJ2-5, with a weak D call TRBD1 (5 bases). Trimming stripped 4 bases from V and 5 bases from J, with 11 bases between. CDR1 is MNHEY, CDR2 SVGAGI, per germline. CDR3 length equals 13 residues. The CDR3 DNA is TGTGCCAGCAGTTCTCGGACACAGGAGACCCAGTACTTC. Its protein is CASSSRTQETQYF.

The chain uses TRBV18 and TRBJ2-7; 8 bases agree with TRBD2. V lost 2 bases to trimming and J lost 6 bases; unmatched junction nucleotides: 9. This CDR3 comprises 15 residues. Per the germline V gene, CDR1 is KGHSH and CDR2 is LQKENI. The chain's CDR3 is CASSPVGGRPLEQYF. The CDR3 region has the DNA TGTGCCAGCTCACCAGTGGGCGGGAGGCCCCTCGAGCAGTACTTC.

J is TRBJ2-3 and V is TRBV27, with 11 bases lining up with TRBD1. From germline, CDR1 is MNHEY and CDR2 SMNVEV (reference sequence). Losses at the gene ends were 4 bases for V and 2 bases for J; bases not matched to a gene: 11. The CDR3 extends over 18 amino acids. CDR3 residues: CASSSWTGGDYHTDTQYF. As DNA, the CDR3 is TGTGCCAGCAGTTCCTGGACAGGGGGCGACTACCACACAGATACGCAGTATTTT.

The count of this clone is one. The J gene is TRBJ1-1, the V gene TRBV11-1; 11 bases agree with TRBD1. This CDR3 spans 16 amino acids. The V gene's germline CDR1 is SGHAT and CDR2 FQDESV (reference sequence). After removal of 1 base from V and 5 bases from J, the junction contained 6 bases not matched to a gene. For the CDR3, the DNA is TGTGCCAGCAGCTTAGGCATGGGACAGGGGGGAACTGAAGCTTTCTTT. Residues: CASSLGMGQGGTEAFF.

The chain is built from TRBV2 and TRBJ1-3; D gene ambiguous. CDR3 length: 15 amino acids. Germline CDR1 is SNHLY and CDR2 is FYNNEI. With 7 bases removed from V and 0 bases from J, the gap between germline ends came to 13 bases. DNA for the CDR3: TGTGCCAGCACCGAGCTCAGGAACTCTGGAAACACCATATATTTT. It encodes CASTELRNSGNTIYF. Full variable domain (missing parts from reference TRBV2 and TRBJ1-3): EPEVTQTPSHQVTQMGQEVILRCVPISNHLYFYWYRQILGQKVEFLVSFYNNEISEKSEIFDDQFSVERPDGSNFTLKIRSTKLEDSAMYFCASTELRNSGNTIYFGEGSWLTVV.

V and J are TRBV9 and TRBJ2-5; 11 bases align to TRBD2. The CDR3 has 16 amino acids. Trimming took 0 bases from V and 5 from J; bases not matched to a gene: 6. CDR1 is SGDLS and CDR2 is YYNGEE in the germline V gene. CDR3 nucleotides: TGTGCCAGCAGCGTAGGAGGATTAGCGGGAGGGGAGACCCAGTACTTC. It yields the protein CASSVGGLAGGETQYF.

This clone was found once. This rearrangement joins TRBV12-3 or TRBV12-4 to TRBJ2-7; TRBD2 matches 8 bases. There are 12 residues in the CDR3. V shed 5 bases and J 4 bases; nucleotides not matched to a gene: 1. CDR3 loop: CASSRGGYEQYV. CDR3 nucleotide sequence: TGTGCCAGCAGTCGGGGGGGTTACGAGCAGTACGTC.

The rearrangement uses TRBV3-1 (or the pseudogene TRBV3-2) and TRBJ2-3, with 7 bases aligning to TRBD2. From germline, CDR1 is LGHDT and CDR2 YNNKEL (reference sequence). Trimming at V came to 1 base and at J to 0 bases, leaving 7 bases not matched to a gene. This CDR3 is built from 17 residues. CDR3 sequence reads: CASSQVLASGSTDTQYF. The CDR3 DNA is TGTGCCAGCAGCCAAGTTTTGGCTAGCGGTAGCACAGATACGCAGTATTTT.

Here the CDR3 reads CASSLGISSYEQYF. The DNA of the CDR3 is TGTGCCAGCAGCTTAGGTATCAGCTCCTACGAGCAGTACTTC. The gene calls are TRBV7-9 and TRBJ2-7; D not resolved. V shed 1 base and J shed 0 bases, with 7 bases lying between them. From germline, CDR1 is SEHNR and CDR2 FQNEAQ (reference sequence). The CDR3 runs 14 residues.

V and J are TRBV27 and TRBJ2-7, with 8 bases fitting TRBD1. J gave up 3 bases and V 5 bases, and 3 bases lay outside the gene matches. Germline V gene data show CDR1 as MNHEY and CDR2 as SMNVEV (reference sequence). The CDR3 consists of 13 residues. The CDR3 protein is CASSGGQGYEQYF. The CDR3 DNA follows: TGTGCCAGCAGTGGTGGACAGGGCTACGAGCAGTACTTC.